This TCR beta chain appears in the sequencing data of a study of CD8+ T cells in alopecia areata. The CDR3 runs to 15 residues. Germline V gives CDR1 GTSNPN, CDR2 SVGIG (reference sequence). The trim removed 7 bases at V and 5 bases at J, leaving 14 bases unmatched. PBMCs provided sorted CD4+ and CD8+ T cells. Sequencing relied on a cDNA template that was reverse transcribed from extracted RNA. The table came from immunoSEQ multiplex PCR; TCRdb's copy has only in-frame clones and leaves some out. The sample lists 150,000 to 200,000 clones; around 71% were seen once. The input for sequencing was CD8+ T cells sorted from blood, taken at week 0. V is TRBV30 and J is TRBJ2-1; 7 bases are shared with TRBD2. The origin of this receptor is a human donor with alopecia areata. The CDR3, as DNA: TGTGCCTACACCTTGGGGGGGGAGGTGGACAATGAGCAGTTCTTC. This encodes CAYTLGGEVDNEQFF.